A single sample is the source of the 14 T cell receptor beta chains below, sequenced in a study of Ad26.COV2.S vaccination and SARS-CoV-2 variants. Libraries were prepared by immunoSEQ multiplex PCR; TCRdb keeps only in-frame clonotypes and omits some of them. This sample has about 350,000 clones, with under 95% found just once. The material was peripheral blood, obtained after recovery from COVID-19. The origin of the receptors is a human donor who had recovered from COVID-19.

A single count supports this clone. The chain combines TRBV9 with TRBJ1-5; D possibly corresponds to TRBD1 (6 bases). The V and J ends lost 4 bases and 2 bases respectively, with 13 bases between them. Germline V gene sequence: CDR1 SGDLS, CDR2 YYNGEE. This CDR3 spans 15 amino acids. The CDR3 region has the DNA TGTGCCAGCAGCATAGGGGGGGAAGGCAATCAGCCCCAGCATTTT. This codes for CASSIGGEGNQPQHF.

The chain carries TRBV27 and TRBJ1-5; no firm D call. V was trimmed by 8 bases and J by 2 bases, leaving 10 bases between them. The CDR3 has 13 amino acids. Germline loops: CDR1 MNHEY, CDR2 SMNVEV (reference sequence). In DNA, the CDR3 is TGTGCCAGCTCTGTTGGGGGCAATCAGCCCCAGCATTTT. Translating gives CASSVGGNQPQHF.

The chain links TRBV11-2 to TRBJ2-2, with 7 bases that match TRBD2. Germline-derived CDR1 and CDR2 are SGHAT and FQNNGV. The V segment lost 1 base and the J segment 4 bases; nucleotides outside the gene matches: 0. CDR3 length: 14 residues. CDR3 protein: CASSLGGGTGELFF. As DNA, the CDR3 is TGTGCCAGCAGCTTAGGCGGGGGCACCGGGGAGCTGTTTTTT.

The V call is TRBV29-1, the J call TRBJ2-1, with D possibly being TRBD1 (6 bases). Germline assignment: CDR1 SQVTM and CDR2 ANQGSEA. Trimming took 6 bases from V and 6 from J, leaving 12 bases between them. There are 12 residues in the CDR3. This chain's CDR3 is CSVETGPNEQFF. Here the CDR3 DNA reads TGCAGCGTGGAAACAGGGCCCAATGAGCAGTTCTTC.

The chain is built from TRBV12-5 and TRBJ2-3; 9 bases agree with TRBD2. J gave up 4 bases and V 5 bases, and 13 bases lay outside the gene matches. Per germline, CDR1 LGHNT and CDR2 FRNRAP. The CDR3 covers 17 residues. CDR3 protein: CASGLALAGGSSDTQYF. The CDR3 region has the DNA TGTGCTAGTGGTCTCGCCCTTGCGGGGGGGTCGTCAGATACGCAGTATTTT.

This clone was recorded once. The chain carries TRBV11-2 and TRBJ2-3; 8 bases are a match to TRBD2. CDR1 is SGHAT and CDR2 is FQNNGV in the germline V gene. J was trimmed by 1 base and V by 3 bases; bases with no gene match: 6. There are 16 residues in the CDR3. Here the CDR3 reads CASSLPGGLGTDTQYF. Written as DNA, the CDR3 is TGTGCCAGCAGCTTGCCGGGGGGGCTGGGCACAGATACGCAGTATTTT.

The CDR3 region is CASNGQRAQPQHF. The CDR3 coding sequence is TGTGCCAGCAATGGACAGAGGGCTCAGCCCCAGCATTTT. This chain joins TRBV2 and TRBJ1-5; D might be TRBD1 (6 bases). V was shortened by 7 bases and J by 6 bases, with 13 bases between the two germline ends. The germline V gene encodes CDR1 SNHLY and CDR2 FYNNEI. The CDR3 is made up of 13 amino acids.

The chain has TRBV2 and TRBJ1-6; D ambiguous. There are 12 residues in the CDR3. The germline V gene encodes CDR1 SNHLY and CDR2 FYNNEI. Trimming cost V 5 bases and J 9 bases, with 8 bases left between them. The DNA for the CDR3 is TGTGCCAGCAGTCCCAGGAGTTCACCCCTCCACTTT. This codes for CASSPRSSPLHF.

V gene TRBV2 combines with J gene TRBJ1-5, with D unclear. The germline gives CDR1 SNHLY, CDR2 FYNNEI. The CDR3 is 12 residues long. With 7 bases removed from V and 6 bases from J, the gap between germline ends came to 10 bases. The CDR3 is CASTQESQPQHF. Here the CDR3 DNA reads TGTGCCAGCACTCAGGAAAGTCAGCCCCAGCATTTT.

Regarding this clone: One end of the junction does not line up with germline, which may come from a read error. This chain uses TRBV7-7 with TRBJ1-4, with TRBD1 identical over 8 bases. Germline loops: CDR1 SSHAT, CDR2 FNYEAQ (reference sequence). The CDR3 runs to 19 residues. CDR3 protein: CASSRRGRQGLATNEKLFF. The CDR3 bases are TGTGCTAGCAGCCGAAGGGGTCGACAGGGGCTGGCGACTAATGAAAAACTGTTTTTT.

The chain employs TRBV18 and TRBJ1-3; D perhaps matches TRBD1 (5 bases). Per the germline V gene, CDR1 is KGHSH and CDR2 is LQKENI. Deletions cut 5 bases from V and 1 base from J, with 15 bases between. CDR3 length equals 16 residues. The CDR3 DNA reads TGTGCCAGCTCAGTCACAGGCCGGAGATCTGGAAACACCATATATTTT. As protein: CASSVTGRRSGNTIYF. Using reference TRBV18 and TRBJ1-3 for the parts outside the CDR3, the full variable domain is NAGVMQNPRHLVRRRGQEARLRCSPMKGHSHVYWYRQLPEEGLKFMVYLQKENIIDESGMPKERFSAEFPKEGPSILRIQQVVRGDSAAYFCASSVTGRRSGNTIYFGEGSWLTVV.

The chain recombines TRBV19 with TRBJ1-2; no clear D. Trimming cost V 3 bases and J 4 bases, with 12 bases left between them. The CDR3 has 14 residues. Per germline, CDR1 LNHDA and CDR2 SQIVND (reference sequence). DNA of the CDR3: TGTGCCAGTAGTATGTCAGTCCGGAGCTATGGCTACACCTTC. This encodes CASSMSVRSYGYTF.

This CDR3 is CASRKTGSITGELFF. In nucleotides, the CDR3 is TGCGCCAGCCGAAAGACAGGGTCGATCACCGGGGAGCTGTTTTTT. The rearrangement uses TRBV5-1 and TRBJ2-2; 7 bases are a match to TRBD1. Germline loops: CDR1 SGHRS, CDR2 YFSETQ. The CDR3 covers 15 residues. Losses at the gene ends were 7 bases for V and 4 bases for J; bases not matched to a gene: 10. Drawing the rest from reference TRBV5-1 and TRBJ2-2, the complete variable domain is KAGVTQTPRYLIKTRGQQVTLSCSPISGHRSVSWYQQTPGQGLQFLFEYFSETQRNKGNFPGRFSGRQFSNSRSEMNVSTLELGDSALYLCASRKTGSITGELFFGEGSRLTVL.

The chain employs TRBV7-2 and TRBJ1-2; 7 bases agree with TRBD1. J was trimmed by 4 bases and V by 6 bases; bases with no gene match: 8. The CDR3 runs 14 residues. Germline CDR1 SGHTA, CDR2 FQGNSA. In nucleotides, the CDR3 is TGTGCCAGCAGTACAACAGGGGACCGCTATGGCTACACCTTC. It codes for CASSTTGDRYGYTF.